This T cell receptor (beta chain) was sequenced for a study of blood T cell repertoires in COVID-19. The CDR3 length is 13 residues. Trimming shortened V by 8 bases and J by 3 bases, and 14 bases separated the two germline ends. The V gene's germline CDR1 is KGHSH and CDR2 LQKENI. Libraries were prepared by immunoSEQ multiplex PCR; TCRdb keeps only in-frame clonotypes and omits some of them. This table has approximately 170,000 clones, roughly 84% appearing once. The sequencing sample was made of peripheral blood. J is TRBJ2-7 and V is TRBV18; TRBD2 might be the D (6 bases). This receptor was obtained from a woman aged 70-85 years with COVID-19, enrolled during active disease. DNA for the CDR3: TGTGCCAGCACGCGCGGGGACTTCTACGAGCAGTACTTC. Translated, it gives CASTRGDFYEQYF.